This T cell receptor beta chain was sequenced during a study of T cells in Graves' hyperthyroidism and ophthalmopathy. Study details: Blood from the periphery was taken at initial diagnosis, before any treatment.

Amplification of TCR beta CDR3 regions used RNA as the template. The study used the HTBI primer set for a first-round RT-PCR of the TCR CDR3. Using its own MiXCR run on the multiplex PCR reads, TCRdb lists one record per CDR3 protein. The sample shows under 350,000 distinct CDR3 sequences, over 20% of them seen only once. No ophthalmopathy progression within 18 months constituted stable Graves' hyperthyroidism. V shed 6 bases and J shed 6 bases, with 18 bases lying between them. The germline V gene encodes CDR1 MDHEN and CDR2 SYDVKM. The CDR3 covers 15 residues. This clonotype was found a few times. The V call is TRBV28, the J call TRBJ2-1, with TRBD1 as a possible D gene (5 bases). This clonotype was sampled from a woman between 50 and 59 years old with Graves' hyperthyroidism. Sequencing was carried out using blood. The CDR3 DNA reads TGTGCCAGCAGCCCAAGGGCAGGGTTCTCCAATGAGCAGTTCTTC. Amino acids: CASSPRAGFSNEQFF.